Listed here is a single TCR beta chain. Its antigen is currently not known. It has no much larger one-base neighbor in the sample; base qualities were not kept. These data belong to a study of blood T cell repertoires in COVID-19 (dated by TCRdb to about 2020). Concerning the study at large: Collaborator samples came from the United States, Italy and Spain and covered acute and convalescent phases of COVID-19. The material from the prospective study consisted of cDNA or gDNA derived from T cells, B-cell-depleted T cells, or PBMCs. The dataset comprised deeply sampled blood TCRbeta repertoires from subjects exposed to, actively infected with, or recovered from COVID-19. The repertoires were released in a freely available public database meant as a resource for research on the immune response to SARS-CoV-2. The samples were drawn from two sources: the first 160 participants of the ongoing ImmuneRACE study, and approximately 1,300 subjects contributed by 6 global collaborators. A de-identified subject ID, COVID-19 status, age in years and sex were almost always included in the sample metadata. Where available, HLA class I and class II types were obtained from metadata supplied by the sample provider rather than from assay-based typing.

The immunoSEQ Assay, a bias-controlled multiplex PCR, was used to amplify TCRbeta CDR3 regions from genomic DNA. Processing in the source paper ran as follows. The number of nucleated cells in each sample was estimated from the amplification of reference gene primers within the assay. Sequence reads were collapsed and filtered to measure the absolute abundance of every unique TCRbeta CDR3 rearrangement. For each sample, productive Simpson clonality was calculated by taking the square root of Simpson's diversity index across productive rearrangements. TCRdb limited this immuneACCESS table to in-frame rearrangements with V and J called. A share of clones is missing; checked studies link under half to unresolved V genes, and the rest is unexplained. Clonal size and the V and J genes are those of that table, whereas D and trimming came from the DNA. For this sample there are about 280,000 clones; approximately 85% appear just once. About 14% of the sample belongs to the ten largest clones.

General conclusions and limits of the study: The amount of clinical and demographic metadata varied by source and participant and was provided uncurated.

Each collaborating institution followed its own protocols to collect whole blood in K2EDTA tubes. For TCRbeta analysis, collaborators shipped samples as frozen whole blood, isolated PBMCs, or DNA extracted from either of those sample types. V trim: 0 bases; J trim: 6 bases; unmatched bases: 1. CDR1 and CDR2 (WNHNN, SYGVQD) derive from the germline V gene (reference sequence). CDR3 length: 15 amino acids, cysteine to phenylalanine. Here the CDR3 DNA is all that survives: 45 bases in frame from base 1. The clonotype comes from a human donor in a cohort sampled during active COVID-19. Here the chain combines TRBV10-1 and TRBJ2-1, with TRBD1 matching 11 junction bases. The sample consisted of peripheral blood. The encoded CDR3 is CASSESGTGGNEQFF. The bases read TGCGCCAGCAGTGAGTCGGGGACAGGGGGCAATGAGCAGTTCTTC.